This is a list of T cell receptor beta chains from one sample in a study of persistence of HIV-infected CD4 T cells. No antigen has been identified for these receptors. The data were produced by immunoSEQ multiplex PCR, yet TCRdb's version contains in-frame clones alone and is incomplete. The sample has tens of thousands of clones, about 80% seen once. Source: CD4+ T cells sorted from PBMCs after roughly 18-hour stimulation, taken from a patient who received antiretroviral therapy. These receptors were obtained from an adult man with HIV who was CMV-seropositive. Both conserved end residues are part of each CDR3. Fields, in order: CDR3 protein, CDR3 DNA, D gene, clone size, V gene, J gene. The D gene is left open where the match is weak. Expanded clones are given a class, and other clones once, few, many or no size at all.

CASSLRGRLTEAFF,TGTGCCAGCAGCTTACGGGGACGGCTCACTGAAGCTTTCTTT,.,few,TRBV7-8,TRBJ1-1
CASSLNRGATEAFF,TGTGCCAGCAGCTTGAACAGGGGGGCAACTGAAGCTTTCTTT,TRBD1,few,TRBV7-2,TRBJ1-1
CASSLTSGRLSYEQYF,TGTGCCAGCAGCTTAACTAGTGGCAGGCTTTCCTACGAGCAGTACTTC,.,.,TRBV7-9,TRBJ2-7
CASSLHATDRLGNEKLFF,TGTGCCAGCAGCTTACACGCGACGGACAGGCTAGGTAATGAAAAACTGTTTTTT,TRBD1,.,TRBV7-3,TRBJ1-4
CSARPRETQYF,TGCAGTGCTAGACCGCGGGAGACCCAGTACTTC,.,.,TRBV20-1,TRBJ2-5
CASRDKAEAFF,TGTGCCAGCCGCGATAAGGCTGAAGCTTTCTTT,.,.,TRBV25-1,TRBJ1-1
CASSRSRGSYSPLHF,TGTGCCAGCAGCCGGTCACGGGGATCTTATTCACCCCTCCACTTT,.,.,TRBV14,TRBJ1-6
CASSETRGGSPLHF,TGTGCCAGCAGTGAAACCCGGGGAGGATCACCCCTCCACTTT,.,.,TRBV6-1,TRBJ1-6
CASNPQAGEYEQYF,TGTGCCAGCAACCCCCAGGCAGGGGAATACGAGCAGTACTTC,.,few,TRBV2,TRBJ2-7
CASSGSGTGMWETQYF,TGTGCCAGCAGTGGATCCGGGACAGGGATGTGGGAGACCCAGTACTTC,TRBD1,.,TRBV6-1,TRBJ2-5
CASSLVTLTDTQYF,TGTGCCAGCAGCTTGGTAACCCTCACAGATACGCAGTATTTT,.,.,TRBV5-5,TRBJ2-3
CASSLQGNTEAFF,TGTGCCAGCAGTTTACAAGGGAACACTGAAGCTTTCTTT,.,.,TRBV27,TRBJ1-1
CASRLVFGAPPSRYTF,TGTGCAAGTCGCTTAGTATTCGGGGCTCCCCCTAGCCGCTACACCTTC,.,.,TRBV12-2,TRBJ1-2
CASSRGSNQPQHF,TGTGCCAGCAGTAGGGGAAGCAATCAGCCCCAGCATTTT,.,.,TRBV2,TRBJ1-5
CSVNSGGTEAFF,TGCAGCGTTAACTCGGGTGGAACTGAAGCTTTCTTT,.,.,TRBV29-1,TRBJ1-1
CASSLLERGTGELFF,TGTGCCAGCAGCTTGTTAGAGCGGGGCACCGGGGAGCTGTTTTTT,TRBD2,.,TRBV7-9,TRBJ2-2
CASSNDRGSGTEAFF,TGTGCCAGCAGCAATGACAGGGGTAGCGGCACTGAAGCTTTCTTT,TRBD1,.,TRBV11-2,TRBJ1-1
CASSPDRDSGYTF,TGTGCCAGCTCACCCGACAGGGACAGTGGCTACACCTTC,TRBD1,.,TRBV18,TRBJ1-2
CAWTSMGTGELFF,TGTGCCTGGACATCGATGGGCACCGGGGAGCTGTTTTTT,.,.,TRBV30,TRBJ2-2
CASSLSRGNNEQYF,TGCGCCAGCAGCTTGTCTCGGGGCAACAACGAGCAGTACTTC,.,once,TRBV5-1,TRBJ2-7
CASSIRSFSGNTIYF,TGTGCCAGTAGTATCCGATCGTTTTCTGGAAACACCATATATTTT,.,.,TRBV19,TRBJ1-3
CASSLLFAGGGDEQYF,TGTGCCAGCAGCTTACTTTTTGCGGGAGGCGGAGACGAGCAGTACTTC,TRBD2,.,TRBV7-2,TRBJ2-7
CSASRGDLSIDTQYF,TGCAGTGCTAGTCGGGGGGATTTAAGTATCGATACGCAGTATTTT,TRBD2,few,TRBV20-1,TRBJ2-3
CASSLGEGMNTEAFF,TGTGCCAGCAGCTTAGGAGAGGGTATGAACACTGAAGCTTTCTTT,.,medium-sized,TRBV11-3,TRBJ1-1
CASSSSSGSWNNEQFF,TGTGCCAGCAGTTCATCTAGCGGGAGTTGGAACAATGAGCAGTTCTTC,TRBD2,once,TRBV11-1,TRBJ2-1
CASSFVTGPADEKLFF,TGCGCCAGCAGCTTCGTCACCGGGCCGGCAGATGAAAAACTGTTTTTT,.,.,TRBV4-3,TRBJ1-4
CASSYGTGDRYTF,TGTGCCAGCAGTTACGGGACAGGGGATCGCTACACCTTC,TRBD1,.,TRBV6-5,TRBJ1-2
CASSQDLQRGHYGYTF,TGCGCCAGCAGCCAAGATCTTCAGAGGGGACACTATGGCTACACCTTC,.,few,TRBV4-1,TRBJ1-2
CASSSWDRDSRSNQPQHF,TGTGCCAGCAGCTCCTGGGACAGAGATTCCCGGAGCAATCAGCCCCAGCATTTT,TRBD1,.,TRBV7-9,TRBJ1-5
CASSEAGDPYGYTF,TGCGCCAGCAGTGAGGCCGGGGACCCCTATGGCTACACCTTC,.,few,TRBV10-1,TRBJ1-2
CASRLTETEAFF,TGTGCCAGCAGGCTCACAGAAACTGAAGCTTTCTTT,.,.,TRBV6-5,TRBJ1-1
CASSPLQGQGGSPLHF,TGTGCCAGCAGCCCCTTACAGGGACAGGGGGGTTCACCCCTCCACTTT,TRBD1,few,TRBV5-5,TRBJ1-6
CASTISNRGRYGYTF,TGTGCCAGCACCATTTCCAACAGGGGGAGGTATGGCTACACCTTC,TRBD1,.,TRBV6-5,TRBJ1-2
CASSQVGGGANVLTF,TGCGCCAGCAGCCAAGTCGGGGGTGGGGCCAACGTCCTGACTTTC,.,.,TRBV4-1,TRBJ2-6
CASSWRGNSPLHF,TGTGCCAGCAGCTGGAGGGGAAATTCACCCCTCCACTTT,.,once,TRBV7-9,TRBJ1-6
CATSSGPSLVGYTF,TGTGCCACCAGTTCGGGCCCCTCCTTGGTCGGCTACACCTTC,.,.,TRBV15,TRBJ1-2
CATSDTGVTDTQYF,TGTGCCACCAGTGACACGGGTGTCACAGATACGCAGTATTTT,.,few,TRBV24-1,TRBJ2-3
CASSYSSGRPDTQYF,TGTGCCAGCAGTTACTCCTCCGGACGGCCAGATACGCAGTATTTT,.,.,TRBV6-5,TRBJ2-3
CASSWRPGGQLRSYGYTF,TGTGCCAGCAGCTGGAGGCCAGGGGGCCAACTCAGATCCTATGGCTACACCTTC,TRBD1,.,TRBV7-9,TRBJ1-2
CASGRMNTEAFF,TGTGCCAGTGGACGGATGAACACTGAAGCTTTCTTT,.,.,TRBV19,TRBJ1-1
CASSLGQGARETQYF,TGCGCCAGCAGCTTGGGACAGGGGGCGCGGGAGACCCAGTACTTC,TRBD1,.,TRBV5-1,TRBJ2-5
CSVLGQGTNTEAFF,TGCAGCGTTCTAGGACAGGGAACGAACACTGAAGCTTTCTTT,TRBD1,.,TRBV29-1,TRBJ1-1
CASSQARTRNWNTEAFF,TGTGCCAGCAGCCAAGCCCGGACCCGCAATTGGAACACTGAAGCTTTCTTT,.,few,TRBV3-1/TRBV3-2,TRBJ1-1
CASSIDFSGLKNIQYF,TGTGCCAGTAGTATAGACTTCTCGGGACTCAAAAACATTCAGTACTTC,.,.,TRBV19,TRBJ2-4
CASNRGQGSSGANVLTF,TGTGCCAGCAACCGCGGGCAGGGCTCCTCTGGGGCCAACGTCCTGACTTTC,.,.,TRBV3-1/TRBV3-2,TRBJ2-6
CASSFDREKAFF,TGTGCCAGCAGTTTTGACAGGGAAAAAGCTTTCTTT,TRBD1,.,TRBV2,TRBJ1-1
CASSLTTSGGSEQFF,TGTGCCAGCAGCCTCACTACCAGTGGGGGGAGTGAGCAGTTCTTC,.,.,TRBV7-2,TRBJ2-1
CASRLQQNTEAFF,TGTGCCAGCAGGTTACAACAGAACACTGAAGCTTTCTTT,.,few,TRBV7-2,TRBJ1-1
CASSLDRGPLSSPLHF,TGTGCCAGCAGTTTAGACAGGGGTCCCTTATCTTCACCCCTCCACTTT,TRBD1,.,TRBV27,TRBJ1-6
CAIRDSAYSPLHF,TGTGCCATCAGGGACAGTGCCTATTCACCCCTCCACTTT,.,.,TRBV10-3,TRBJ1-6
CASSSGPGQETQYF,TGTGCCAGCAGCTCTGGGCCGGGCCAAGAGACCCAGTACTTC,.,.,TRBV5-6,TRBJ2-5
CAISMPGTRSYEQYF,TGTGCCATCAGCATGCCTGGCACTCGCTCATACGAGCAGTACTTC,.,.,TRBV10-3,TRBJ2-7
CSASGFKGNSPLHF,TGCAGTGCTAGTGGTTTTAAGGGAAATTCACCCCTCCACTTT,.,.,TRBV20-1,TRBJ1-6
CAISETGHYTEAFF,TGTGCCATCAGCGAAACGGGACACTACACTGAAGCTTTCTTT,.,.,TRBV10-3,TRBJ1-1